This T cell receptor beta chain was recorded in a study of blood T cell repertoires in COVID-19. Whole-study context: COVID-19 samples collected from the United States, Italy and Spain covered acute and convalescent phases.

Trimming removed 3 bases at V and 11 bases at J, with 11 bases between. The CDR3 has 11 amino acids. Germline CDR1 is SGHNT and CDR2 is YYREEE (reference sequence). This clone occurred once. Original handling: Scientists estimated how many nucleated cells there were by amplifying reference gene primers. Repertoires were generated with immunoSEQ multiplex PCR, while TCRdb's copy carries only in-frame clones and drops some. The V and J calls and clone size are taken from that table; D and trimming were inferred from the DNA. This sample has 100,000 to 150,000 clones, with around 76% found just once. Seattle enrolled patients during active infection and tracked them longitudinally.

The sequencing sample was made of peripheral blood. This clonotype was sampled from a man older than 75 with COVID-19, enrolled during active disease. V and J are TRBV5-4 and TRBJ1-1; weak D call: TRBD1 (6 bases). The CDR3 region has the DNA TGTGCCAGCAGCTCAGGACAGACGGCTTTCTTT. It is translated as CASSSGQTAFF.